This TCR beta chain was identified during a study of shared clonotypes between healthy human individuals. Study-level background: Per-donor plates numbered three CD4 naive, three CD4 memory, two CD8 naive and one CD8 memory. Whole-study findings and limits: Non-shared clonotypes showed lower generation probabilities than clonotypes common to all four donors. Roughly 5% of naive CD4 clonotypes were common to four donors.

CDR3 length equals 20 residues. The ends lost 3 bases at V and 2 bases at J; junction bases unmatched: 17. Germline V gene data show CDR1 as LNHNV and CDR2 as YYDKDF (reference sequence). Once extracted for a subset, genomic DNA was divided evenly among several immunoSEQ plates. Here immunoSEQ multiplex PCR was the method, and the copy in TCRdb shows in-frame clones only, minus some. Of around 2.5 million clones listed, roughly 93% are singletons. On this clone itself: Its cognate antigen is unknown.

Sequenced sample: naive CD4+ T cells from PBMCs. Subset denoted: CD45RA+ positively selected. This TCR derives from a young man in good health. Some clones in this sample may be carry-over from other donors' samples. The chain is built from TRBV15 and TRBJ1-5; TRBD1 matches at 9 bases. The CDR3 loop is CATSRDPLTGGLTRNQPQHF. CDR3 DNA: TGTGCCACCAGCAGGGACCCTTTGACAGGGGGACTAACCCGCAATCAGCCCCAGCATTTT.